Below are 13 T cell receptor beta chains sequenced from a single sample in a study of spatial heterogeneity in lung cancer. Study results and limitations: Tumor mutation counts were tracked by expanded intratumoral alpha and beta TCR counts.

No antigens are known for them. TCRdb fed the 5' RACE reads into MiXCR, producing one record per CDR3 protein. The sample has around 9,000 distinct CDR3 sequences, about 4.6% seen once. The time point denotes: sample taken at primary tumor resection. This material consisted of lung tumor tissue, taken at surgery. The source is a female donor with early-stage non-small cell lung cancer.

This clonotype was counted at least ten times. The rearrangement joins TRBV7-6 to TRBJ2-7, with 9 bases matching TRBD1. The germline gives CDR1 SGHVS, CDR2 FNYEAQ. The J segment lost 3 bases and the V segment lost 3 bases, leaving 3 bases of the junction unmatched. The CDR3 sequence is 14 residues long. The chain's CDR3 is CASSFEDRGYEQYF. In nucleotides, the CDR3 is TGTGCCAGCAGCTTCGAGGACAGGGGCTACGAGCAGTACTTC.

The chain joins TRBV7-9 to TRBJ2-3, with TRBD1 matching over 9 bases. The germline V gene has CDR1 SEHNR and CDR2 FQNEAQ (reference sequence). V shed 5 bases, J shed 2 bases, and the junction held 5 bases outside the gene matches. The CDR3 contains 15 residues. The CDR3 is CASSAGTGNTDTQYF. DNA for the CDR3: TGTGCCAGCAGCGCCGGGACAGGGAACACAGATACGCAGTATTTT.

By share, this clonotype counts as medium-sized. This rearrangement joins TRBV7-3 to TRBJ2-1; tentative D call: TRBD2 (5 bases). Germline V gene lookup returns CDR1 SGHTA and CDR2 FQGTGA. The CDR3 totals 15 residues. V lost 5 bases, J lost 9 bases, and 20 bases lay in between. The CDR3 DNA reads as TGTGCCAGCAGCCTATTCGGGGATTCCGCGTCTGAGCAGTTCTTC. Translating gives CASSLFGDSASEQFF.

This clonotype was recorded many times. The genes are TRBV5-1 and TRBJ2-3, with a tentative D call TRBD2 (5 bases). This CDR3 is 15 amino acids long. Trimming pared 1 base from V and 1 base from J, leaving 10 bases between. Looked up from germline, CDR1 is SGHRS and CDR2 is YFSETQ. CDR3 protein: CASSLSAGRTDTQYF. DNA of the CDR3: TGCGCCAGCAGCTTGTCGGCGGGTCGCACAGATACGCAGTATTTT.

This clonotype has ten or more counts. The chain recombines TRBV27 with TRBJ1-6; 7 nucleotides agree with TRBD1. This CDR3 has 15 amino acids. With V trimmed by 6 bases and J by 5 bases, 7 bases remained unmatched. Germline V gives CDR1 MNHEY, CDR2 SMNVEV (reference sequence). CDR3 nucleotide sequence: TGTGCCAGCAGCAACAGGGGAAAGAATAATTCACCCCTCCACTTT. Translated, it gives CASSNRGKNNSPLHF.

At least ten counts were recorded for this clonotype. The rearrangement uses TRBV5-1 and TRBJ1-5; perhaps TRBD1 as D (5 bases). Per the germline V gene, CDR1 is SGHRS and CDR2 is YFSETQ. V was trimmed by 1 base and J by 6 bases, leaving 11 bases between them. This CDR3 contains 14 residues. This CDR3 reads CASSLSAGSQPQHF. Here the CDR3 DNA reads TGCGCCAGCAGCTTGTCGGCAGGGAGTCAGCCCCAGCATTTT.

This clonotype ranks as medium-sized (0.01 to 0.1%). The V call is TRBV7-9, the J call TRBJ2-2; D call uncertain. V was clipped by 8 bases and J by 7 bases, with 11 bases between them. This CDR3 has 12 amino acids. Germline values: CDR1 SEHNR, CDR2 FQNEAQ (reference sequence). The CDR3 loop is CASGWGHGELFF. The CDR3 nucleotides read TGTGCCAGCGGTTGGGGTCACGGGGAGCTGTTTTTT.

With regard to this clonotype: This may arise from a read error, as a much more abundant clone is one base away. The CDR3 region is CASSFTARGHGGYTF. CDR3 bases: TGTGCCAGCAGTTTCACGGCGCGAGGACACGGAGGCTACACCTTC. V and J are TRBV27 and TRBJ1-2, with a weak D call TRBD1 (5 bases). V was clipped by 3 bases and J by 8 bases, with 19 bases between them. From germline, CDR1 is MNHEY and CDR2 SMNVEV (reference sequence). This CDR3 has 15 amino acids.

This clonotype was counted ten times or more. The CDR3 spells CASSRGERDTQYF. In DNA, the CDR3 is TGTGCCAGCTCCCGGGGGGAGCGTGATACGCAGTATTTT. The genes are TRBV18 and TRBJ2-3, with 7 bases identical to TRBD2. This CDR3 region has 13 residues. Germline CDR1 is KGHSH and CDR2 is LQKENI. V lost 6 bases and J lost 6; bases outside the gene matches: 6.

In its sample, this clonotype is medium-sized. The chain is built from TRBV28 and TRBJ1-2, with D uncertain. Germline V gene sequence: CDR1 MDHEN, CDR2 SYDVKM. Deletions cut 10 bases from V and 5 bases from J, with 17 bases between. This CDR3 is 13 amino acids long. CDR3 in DNA: TGTGCCACCAACATTGCGCGGGTTTATGGCTACACCTTC. It is translated as CATNIARVYGYTF.

This clonotype was counted ten times or more. The rearrangement links TRBV28 to TRBJ2-1, with 9 bases that match TRBD1. The trim removed 7 bases at V and 9 bases at J, leaving 7 bases unmatched. This CDR3 contains 13 residues. Germline CDR1 reads MDHEN; CDR2 reads SYDVKM. CDR3 nucleotides: TGTGCCAGCAAAATACAGGGGGCGTTTGAGCAGTTCTTC. Translation: CASKIQGAFEQFF.

This sequence joins TRBV18 and TRBJ2-7, with TRBD2 identical over 14 bases. The CDR3 sequence is 16 residues long. Trimming removed 3 bases from V and 5 bases from J; junction bases left unmatched: 6. The germline V gene encodes CDR1 KGHSH and CDR2 LQKENI. The CDR3 sequence is CASSPGLAGGMDEQYF. The CDR3 DNA reads TGTGCCAGCTCACCCGGACTAGCGGGAGGTATGGACGAGCAGTACTTC.

This clonotype was counted between two and nine times. V and J are TRBV7-9 and TRBJ2-5; D remains ambiguous. The V end was cut by 3 bases, the J end by 6 bases, with 8 bases between. The V gene's germline CDR1 is SEHNR and CDR2 FQNEAQ (reference sequence). The CDR3 has 12 amino acids. The CDR3 loop is CASSFDTQTQYF. The CDR3 nucleotides read TGTGCCAGCAGCTTTGACACACAGACCCAGTACTTC.